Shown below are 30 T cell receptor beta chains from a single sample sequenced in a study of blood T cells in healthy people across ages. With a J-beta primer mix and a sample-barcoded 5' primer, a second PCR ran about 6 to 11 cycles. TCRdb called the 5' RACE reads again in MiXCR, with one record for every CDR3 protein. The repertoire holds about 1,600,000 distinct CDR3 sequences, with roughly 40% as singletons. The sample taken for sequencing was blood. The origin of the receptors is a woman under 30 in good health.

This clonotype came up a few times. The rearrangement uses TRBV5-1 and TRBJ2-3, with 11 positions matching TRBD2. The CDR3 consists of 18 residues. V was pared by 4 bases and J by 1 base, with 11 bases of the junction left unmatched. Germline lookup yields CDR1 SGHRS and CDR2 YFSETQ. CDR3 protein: CASSLVTSGSIGTDTQYF. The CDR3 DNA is TGCGCCAGCAGCCTAGTAACTAGCGGGAGTATCGGCACAGATACGCAGTATTTT.

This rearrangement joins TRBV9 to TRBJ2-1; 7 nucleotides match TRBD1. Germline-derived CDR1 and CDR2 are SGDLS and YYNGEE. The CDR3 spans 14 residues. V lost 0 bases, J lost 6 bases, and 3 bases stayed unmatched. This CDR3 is CASSVVNRGNEQFF. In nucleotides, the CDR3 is TGTGCCAGCAGCGTAGTAAACAGGGGCAATGAGCAGTTCTTC.

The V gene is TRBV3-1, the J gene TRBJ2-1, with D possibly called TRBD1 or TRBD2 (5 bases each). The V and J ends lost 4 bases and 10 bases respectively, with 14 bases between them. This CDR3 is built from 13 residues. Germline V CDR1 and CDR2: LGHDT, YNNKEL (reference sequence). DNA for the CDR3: TGTGCCAGCAGCCTTAAGGGGAGCCGGGAGCAGTTCTTC. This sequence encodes CASSLKGSREQFF.

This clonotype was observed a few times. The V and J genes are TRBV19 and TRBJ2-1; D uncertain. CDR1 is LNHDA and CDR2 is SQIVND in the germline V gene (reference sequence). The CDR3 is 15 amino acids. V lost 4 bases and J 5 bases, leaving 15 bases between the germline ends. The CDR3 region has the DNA TGTGCCAGTAGTAAATCCCACGCAGGCAACAATGAGCAGTTCTTC. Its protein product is CASSKSHAGNNEQFF. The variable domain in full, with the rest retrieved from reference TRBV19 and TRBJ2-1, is DGGITQSPKYLFRKEGQNVTLSCEQNLNHDAMYWYRQDPGQGLRLIYYSQIVNDFQKGDIAEGYSVSREKKESFPLTVTSAQKNPTAFYLCASSKSHAGNNEQFFGPGTRLTVL.

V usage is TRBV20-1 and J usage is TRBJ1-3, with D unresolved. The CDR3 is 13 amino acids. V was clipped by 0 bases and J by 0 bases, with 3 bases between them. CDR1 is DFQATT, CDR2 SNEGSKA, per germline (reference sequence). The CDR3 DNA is TGCAGTGCTAGAGAGCTCTCTGGAAACACCATATATTTT. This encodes CSARELSGNTIYF.

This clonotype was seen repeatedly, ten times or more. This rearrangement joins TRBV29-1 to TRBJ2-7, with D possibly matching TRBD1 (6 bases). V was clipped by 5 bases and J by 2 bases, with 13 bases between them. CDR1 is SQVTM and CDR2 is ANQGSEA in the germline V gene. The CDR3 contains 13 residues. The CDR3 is CSVLSDRTYEQYF. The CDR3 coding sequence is TGCAGCGTTCTCAGTGACAGGACCTACGAGCAGTACTTC.

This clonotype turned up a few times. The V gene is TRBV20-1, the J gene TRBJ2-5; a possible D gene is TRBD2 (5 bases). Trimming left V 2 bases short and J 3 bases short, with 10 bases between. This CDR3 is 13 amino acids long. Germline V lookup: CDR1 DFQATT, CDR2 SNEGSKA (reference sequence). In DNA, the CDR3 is TGCAGTGCTAGAAGGTCTAGCAAAGAGACCCAGTACTTC. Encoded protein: CSARRSSKETQYF.

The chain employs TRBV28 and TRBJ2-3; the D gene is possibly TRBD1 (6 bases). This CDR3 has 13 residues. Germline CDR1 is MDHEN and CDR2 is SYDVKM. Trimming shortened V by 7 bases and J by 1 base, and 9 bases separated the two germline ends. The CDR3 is CASIWTGTDTQYF. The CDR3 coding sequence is TGTGCCAGCATATGGACAGGCACAGATACGCAGTATTTT.

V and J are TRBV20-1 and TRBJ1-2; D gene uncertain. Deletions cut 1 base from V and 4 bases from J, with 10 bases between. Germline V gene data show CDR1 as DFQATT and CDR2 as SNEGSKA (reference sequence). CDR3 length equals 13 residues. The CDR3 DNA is TGCAGTGCTAGAGTTTCAGGAGTCTATGGCTACACCTTC. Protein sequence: CSARVSGVYGYTF.

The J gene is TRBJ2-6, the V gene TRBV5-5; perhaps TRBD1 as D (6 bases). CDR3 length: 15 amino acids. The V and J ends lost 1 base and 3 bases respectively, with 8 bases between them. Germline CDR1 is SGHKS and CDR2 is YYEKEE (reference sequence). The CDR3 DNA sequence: TGTGCCAGCAGCTTGTTGACAGGTGGGGCCAACGTCCTGACTTTC. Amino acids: CASSLLTGGANVLTF.

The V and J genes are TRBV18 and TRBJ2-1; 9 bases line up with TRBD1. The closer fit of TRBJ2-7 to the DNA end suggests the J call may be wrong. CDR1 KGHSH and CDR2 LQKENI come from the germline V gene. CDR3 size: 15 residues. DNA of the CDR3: TGTGCCAGCTCACCAAGACAGGGGGACTACAATGAGCAGTACTTC. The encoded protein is CASSPRQGDYNEQYF.

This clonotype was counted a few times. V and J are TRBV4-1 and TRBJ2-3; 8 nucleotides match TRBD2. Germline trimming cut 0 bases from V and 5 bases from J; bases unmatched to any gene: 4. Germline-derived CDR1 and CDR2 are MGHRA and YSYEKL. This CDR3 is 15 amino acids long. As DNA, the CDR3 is TGCGCCAGCAGCCAAGATCTTAGCGGGAAAGATACGCAGTATTTT. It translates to CASSQDLSGKDTQYF.

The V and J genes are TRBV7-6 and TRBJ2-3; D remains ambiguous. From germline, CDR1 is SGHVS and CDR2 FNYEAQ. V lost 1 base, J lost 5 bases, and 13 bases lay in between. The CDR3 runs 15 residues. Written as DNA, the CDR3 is TGTGCCAGCAGCTTAGATGCAGGCGGTGAAGATACGCAGTATTTT. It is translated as CASSLDAGGEDTQYF. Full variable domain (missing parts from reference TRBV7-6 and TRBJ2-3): GAGVSQSPRYKVTKRGQDVALRCDPISGHVSLYWYRQALGQGPEFLTYFNYEAQQDKSGLPNDRFSAERPEGSISTLTIQRTEQRDSAMYRCASSLDAGGEDTQYFGPGTRLTVL.

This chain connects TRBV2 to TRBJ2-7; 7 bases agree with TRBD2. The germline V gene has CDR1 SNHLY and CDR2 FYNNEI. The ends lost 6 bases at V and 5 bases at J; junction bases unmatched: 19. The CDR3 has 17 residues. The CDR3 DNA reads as TGTGCCAGCAGGGCTCCTCTCGGCGGGAGTGATTCTGACGAGCAGTACTTC. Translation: CASRAPLGGSDSDEQYF.

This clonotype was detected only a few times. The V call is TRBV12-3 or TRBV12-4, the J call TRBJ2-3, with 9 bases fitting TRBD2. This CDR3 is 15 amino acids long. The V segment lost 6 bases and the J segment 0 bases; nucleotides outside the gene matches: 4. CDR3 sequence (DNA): TGTGCCAGCAGATCGACTAGCGGTAGCACAGATACGCAGTATTTT. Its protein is CASRSTSGSTDTQYF.

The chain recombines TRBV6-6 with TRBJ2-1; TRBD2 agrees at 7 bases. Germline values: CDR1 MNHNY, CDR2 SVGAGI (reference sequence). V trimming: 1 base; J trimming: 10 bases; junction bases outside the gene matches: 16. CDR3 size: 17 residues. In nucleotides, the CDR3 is TGTGCCAGCAGTTACTTCCGTACCTCTAGCGGTCCCTACGAGCAGTTCTTC. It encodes CASSYFRTSSGPYEQFF.

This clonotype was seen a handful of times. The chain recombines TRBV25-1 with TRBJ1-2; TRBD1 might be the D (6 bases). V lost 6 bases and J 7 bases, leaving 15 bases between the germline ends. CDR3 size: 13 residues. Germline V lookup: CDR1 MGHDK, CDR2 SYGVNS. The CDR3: CASSTGTPTGYTF. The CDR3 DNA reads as TGTGCCAGCAGCACCGGGACACCGACTGGCTACACCTTC.

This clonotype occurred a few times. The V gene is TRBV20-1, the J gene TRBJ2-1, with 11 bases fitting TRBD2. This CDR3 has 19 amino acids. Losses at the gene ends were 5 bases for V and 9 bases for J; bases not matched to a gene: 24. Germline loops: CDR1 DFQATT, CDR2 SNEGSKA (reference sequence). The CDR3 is CSAPPLTGTSGTYETEQFF. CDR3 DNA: TGCAGTGCTCCGCCCTTGACCGGGACTAGCGGCACGTATGAGACTGAGCAGTTCTTC.

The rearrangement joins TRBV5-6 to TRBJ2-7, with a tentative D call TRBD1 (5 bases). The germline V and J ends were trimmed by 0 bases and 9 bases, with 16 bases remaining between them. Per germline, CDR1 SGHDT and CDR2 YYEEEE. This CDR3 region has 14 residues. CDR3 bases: TGTGCCAGCAGCTTGGGGGATCCAGGGTTAGTGCAGTACTTC. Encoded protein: CASSLGDPGLVQYF. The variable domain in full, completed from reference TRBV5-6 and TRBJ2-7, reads DAGVTQSPTHLIKTRGQQVTLRCSPKSGHDTVSWYQQALGQGPQFIFQYYEEEERQRGNFPDRFSGHQFPNYSSELNVNALLLGDSALYLCASSLGDPGLVQYFGPGTRLTVT.

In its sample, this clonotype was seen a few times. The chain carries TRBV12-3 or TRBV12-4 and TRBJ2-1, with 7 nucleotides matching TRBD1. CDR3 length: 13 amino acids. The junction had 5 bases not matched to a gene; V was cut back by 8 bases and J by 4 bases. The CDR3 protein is CASQGDQYNEQFF. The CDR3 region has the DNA TGTGCCAGCCAGGGGGACCAATACAATGAGCAGTTCTTC.

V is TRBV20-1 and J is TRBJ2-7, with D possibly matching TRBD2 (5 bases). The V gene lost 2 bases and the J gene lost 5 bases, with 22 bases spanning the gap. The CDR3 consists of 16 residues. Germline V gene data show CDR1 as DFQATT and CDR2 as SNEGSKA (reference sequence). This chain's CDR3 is CSARPPAGVKADEQYF. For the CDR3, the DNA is TGCAGTGCTAGACCCCCCGCCGGGGTAAAGGCGGACGAGCAGTACTTC.

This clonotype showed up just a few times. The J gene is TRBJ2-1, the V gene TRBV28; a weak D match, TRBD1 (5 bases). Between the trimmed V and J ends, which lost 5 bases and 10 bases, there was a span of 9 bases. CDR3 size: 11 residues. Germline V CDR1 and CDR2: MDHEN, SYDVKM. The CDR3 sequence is CASSSRQEQFF. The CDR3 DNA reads TGTGCCAGCAGTAGCCGACAGGAGCAGTTCTTC.

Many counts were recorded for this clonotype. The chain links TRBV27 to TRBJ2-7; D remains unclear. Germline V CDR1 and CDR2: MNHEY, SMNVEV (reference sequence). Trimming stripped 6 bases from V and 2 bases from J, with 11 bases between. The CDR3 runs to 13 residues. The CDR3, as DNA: TGTGCCAGCAGCCCCGGACGGACCTACGAGCAGTACTTC. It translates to CASSPGRTYEQYF.

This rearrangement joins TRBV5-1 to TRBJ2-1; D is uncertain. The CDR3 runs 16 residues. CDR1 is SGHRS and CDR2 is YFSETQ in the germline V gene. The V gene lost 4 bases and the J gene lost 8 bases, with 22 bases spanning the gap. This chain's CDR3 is CASSVGKALESDEQFF. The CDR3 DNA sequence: TGCGCCAGCAGCGTGGGGAAGGCATTAGAATCCGATGAGCAGTTCTTC.

CDR3 amino acids: CASTGFETQYF. CDR3 nucleotide sequence: TGTGCCAGCACCGGTTTCGAGACCCAGTACTTC. The J gene is TRBJ2-5, the V gene TRBV2; D not certain. The CDR3 consists of 11 residues. CDR1 is SNHLY, CDR2 FYNNEI, per germline. The V gene lost 7 bases and the J gene lost 5 bases, with 8 bases spanning the gap.

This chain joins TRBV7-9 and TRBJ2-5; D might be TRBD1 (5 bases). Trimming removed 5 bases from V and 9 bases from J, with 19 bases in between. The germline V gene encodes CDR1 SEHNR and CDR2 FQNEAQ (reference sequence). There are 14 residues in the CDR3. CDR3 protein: CASSPTTTSGPQYF. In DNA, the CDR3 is TGTGCCAGCAGCCCAACGACCACATCAGGGCCCCAGTACTTC. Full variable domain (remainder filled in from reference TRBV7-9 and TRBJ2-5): DTGVSQNPRHKITKRGQNVTFRCDPISEHNRLYWYRQTLGQGPEFLTYFQNEAQLEKSRLLSDRFSAERPKGSFSTLEIQRTEQGDSAMYLCASSPTTTSGPQYFGPGTRLLVL.

CDR3: CASSFDPGYNEQFF. In DNA form, the CDR3 reads TGTGCCAGCAGCTTCGATCCAGGCTACAATGAGCAGTTCTTC. The chain recombines TRBV5-5 with TRBJ2-1; no firm D call. Deletions cut 2 bases from V and 3 bases from J, with 9 bases between. Germline CDR1 reads SGHKS; CDR2 reads YYEKEE (reference sequence). The CDR3 is 14 amino acids.

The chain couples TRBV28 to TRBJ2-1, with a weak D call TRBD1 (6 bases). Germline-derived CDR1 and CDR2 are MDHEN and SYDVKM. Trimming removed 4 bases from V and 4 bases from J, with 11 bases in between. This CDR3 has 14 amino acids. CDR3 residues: CASSSDSFYNEQFF. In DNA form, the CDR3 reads TGTGCCAGCAGTTCGGACAGTTTTTACAATGAGCAGTTCTTC.

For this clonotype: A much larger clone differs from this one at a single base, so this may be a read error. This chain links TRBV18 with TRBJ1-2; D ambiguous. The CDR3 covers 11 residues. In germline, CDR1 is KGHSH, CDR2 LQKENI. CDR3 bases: TGTGCCGGCTCACCAGCGGATGGCTACACCTTC. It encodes CAGSPADGYTF.

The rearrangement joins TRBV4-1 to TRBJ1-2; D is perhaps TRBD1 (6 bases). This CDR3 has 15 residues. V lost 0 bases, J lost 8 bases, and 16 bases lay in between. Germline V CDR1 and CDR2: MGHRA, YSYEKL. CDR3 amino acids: CASSQEGATRRGYTF. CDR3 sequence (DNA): TGCGCCAGCAGCCAAGAGGGGGCGACCCGCAGGGGCTACACCTTC.